Included here is one T cell receptor beta chain sequence, with context. Its cognate antigen is unknown. The sample belongs to a study of PD-1 blockade in classical Hodgkin lymphoma. About the study: Patients received nivolumab 3 mg/kg intravenously every 2 weeks.

The V segment lost 2 bases and the J segment 2 bases; nucleotides outside the gene matches: 0. The CDR3 extends over 15 amino acids. Germline V gives CDR1 KGHSY, CDR2 FQNENV. Study results and limitations: What caused the repertoire differences, perhaps disease activity or prior therapy, remains undefined. The diversity seen at baseline in complete responders resembled that of newly diagnosed patients. CD8+ TCR diversity did not rise significantly by C4D1, unlike CD4+.

Each patient relapsed following autologous stem cell transplantation, and prior brentuximab vedotin exposure differed. Thawed PBMCs underwent magnetic negative selection to yield purified CD4+ T cells. The repertoire was sequenced with immunoSEQ multiplex PCR; TCRdb's copy has only in-frame clones and lacks some. Here the sample spans just under 30,000 clones, 65% to 90% being singletons. The chain has TRBV16 and TRBJ1-3; 10 positions match TRBD1. Specimen: CD4+ T cells from blood, collected at baseline. This receptor was obtained from a human donor with classical Hodgkin lymphoma. The CDR3 DNA reads as TGTGCCAGCAGCCAAGACAGGGGGCCTGGAAACACCATATATTTT. Its protein product is CASSQDRGPGNTIYF.